The clone carrying this TCR beta chain was counted many times. Its antigen is unidentified. The V gene lost 3 bases and the J gene lost 2 bases, with 17 bases spanning the gap. The germline gives CDR1 MGHRA, CDR2 YSYEKL. This CDR3 contains 17 residues. This sample is part of a study of T-cell memory formation after mild COVID-19. Background on the study: Clusters of TCRs were largely donor specific.

The study's findings and limits: Second-wave clones reaching peak frequency on day 37 lacked confirmed SARS-CoV-2 specificity. That cross-reactive memory joined was suggested by some responding clones appearing in pre-infection memory. Clones contracting across day 15 to 85 had a balanced CD4/CD8 profile; later expanding clones leaned CD4+.

Each CDR3 protein is one row after TCRdb ran MiXCR on the 5' RACE reads. The table includes just over 350,000 distinct CDR3 sequences, 13% to 15% detected once. V and J are TRBV4-1 and TRBJ2-1; perhaps TRBD2 as D (8 bases). The TCR was taken from a man aged 18-30 years who had mild COVID-19 (a few samples of this study predate the infection). Cell type and time point are not known. Sequencing was done on a sample of PBMCs or a T cell subset sorted from them (not recorded which). CDR3 loop: CASSQSNGRGPYNEQFF. As DNA, the CDR3 is TGCGCCAGCAGCCAGTCCAACGGGAGGGGGCCCTACAATGAGCAGTTCTTC.